These T cell receptor beta chains were read from a single sample in a study of early T cells in non-severe SARS-CoV-2 infection. TCRdb called the 5' RACE reads again in MiXCR, with one record for every CDR3 protein. Altogether about 60,000 distinct CDR3 sequences are present, 10% to 15% being singletons, with the ten largest covering approximately 4.8%. Sequences were obtained from whole blood. The receptors shown here come from an adult who was a healthcare worker with PCR-confirmed SARS-CoV-2 infection or an uninfected control (not recorded which). CDR3s include the opening cysteine and the closing phenylalanine or tryptophan. The D gene is left open where the match is weak. Rows give clone size only sometimes, using once, few, many, or a class for an expanded clone.

many,TRBV2,NA,TRBJ1-1,CASRGVTEAFF,TGTGCCAGCAGGGGTGTAACTGAAGCTTTCTTT
few,TRBV7-2,NA,TRBJ2-7,CASSPQAVGSSYEQYF,TGTGCCAGCAGCCCCCAAGCGGTCGGAAGCTCCTACGAGCAGTACTTC
few,TRBV5-1,TRBD2,TRBJ2-1,CASSLGTSGATYNEQFF,TGCGCCAGCAGCTTGGGGACTAGCGGGGCGACCTACAATGAGCAGTTCTTC
NA,TRBV5-4,NA,TRBJ1-3,CASSFLGHSTSGNTIYF,TGTGCCAGCAGCTTTTTAGGGCACAGTACGTCTGGAAACACCATATATTTT
many,TRBV7-2,NA,TRBJ1-4,CASSFRRDSEKLFF,TGTGCCAGCAGCTTTCGGCGGGACTCTGAAAAACTGTTTTTT
NA,TRBV29-1,NA,TRBJ1-4,CSGAGAGGEKLFF,TGCAGCGGAGCGGGGGCGGGGGGTGAAAAACTGTTTTTT
NA,TRBV16,NA,TRBJ2-5,CASSQSPPVQETQYF,TGTGCCAGCAGCCAATCCCCCCCAGTCCAAGAGACCCAGTACTTC
many,TRBV29-1,NA,TRBJ2-7,CSVGGGQTYEQYF,TGCAGCGTTGGGGGGGGACAGACCTACGAGCAGTACTTC
NA,TRBV5-1,NA,TRBJ1-1,CASSWDLHREAFF,TGCGCCAGCAGCTGGGATCTACACCGTGAAGCTTTCTTT
NA,TRBV5-5,NA,TRBJ2-1,CASSLYYPNEQFF,TGTGCCAGCAGCTTATACTACCCAAATGAGCAGTTCTTC
many,TRBV10-1,NA,TRBJ2-1,CASSESTQYNEQFF,TGCGCCAGCAGTGAGTCGACCCAGTACAATGAGCAGTTCTTC
NA,TRBV4-3,NA,TRBJ2-1,CASSQARSAGSEQFF,TGCGCCAGCAGCCAAGCCCGGAGTGCGGGAAGTGAGCAGTTCTTC
NA,TRBV11-2,NA,TRBJ2-3,CASSRLQRGDTQYF,TGTGCCAGCAGCCGCCTCCAACGGGGGGATACGCAGTATTTT
NA,TRBV20-1,TRBD2,TRBJ2-3,CSASKLAGNIRSQYF,TGCAGTGCTAGTAAACTAGCGGGGAACATACGATCGCAGTATTTT
many,TRBV5-8,TRBD2,TRBJ2-3,CASSRLAGELSDTQYF,TGTGCCAGCAGCCGTCTAGCGGGGGAGCTATCAGATACGCAGTATTTT
many,TRBV20-1,NA,TRBJ2-7,CSARGGGAFYEQYF,TGCAGTGCTAGAGGTGGGGGGGCCTTCTACGAGCAGTACTTC
NA,TRBV2,NA,TRBJ1-6,CASTRWGNNSPLHF,TGTGCCAGCACGCGGTGGGGTAATAATTCACCCCTCCACTTT
NA,TRBV5-1,TRBD1,TRBJ1-6,CASSLGTGPDSPLHF,TGCGCCAGCAGCTTGGGGACAGGCCCAGATTCACCCCTCCACTTT
many,TRBV28,NA,TRBJ1-5,CASSLHVNNQPQHF,TGTGCCAGCAGTTTACACGTGAACAATCAGCCCCAGCATTTT
NA,TRBV6-5,TRBD1,TRBJ2-4,CASRPGTGKNIQYF,TGTGCCAGCAGGCCGGGGACAGGGAAAAACATTCAGTACTTC
NA,TRBV29-1,NA,TRBJ2-7,CSVRADPYEQYF,TGCAGCGTTAGAGCTGACCCCTACGAGCAGTACTTC
few,TRBV7-9,NA,TRBJ1-1,CASSPPRAGGTEAFF,TGTGCCAGCAGCCCGCCCCGAGCAGGCGGCACTGAAGCTTTCTTT
many,TRBV7-8,NA,TRBJ1-4,CASSSGRTTNEKLFF,TGTGCCAGCAGCTCAGGCAGGACAACTAATGAAAAACTGTTTTTT
few,TRBV6-6,NA,TRBJ1-1,CASSSPRAGLYSRTEAFF,TGTGCCAGCAGTTCCCCCCGAGCAGGGTTGTACTCGAGGACTGAAGCTTTCTTT
few,TRBV6-5,NA,TRBJ1-1,CASGGNTEAFF,TGTGCCAGCGGGGGGAACACTGAAGCTTTCTTT
NA,TRBV20-1,NA,TRBJ2-5,CSARAPRGRQETQYF,TGCAGTGCTAGAGCCCCACGGGGAAGGCAAGAGACCCAGTACTTC
NA,TRBV28,NA,TRBJ2-2,CASRNQNTGELFF,TGTGCCAGCAGAAACCAGAACACCGGGGAGCTGTTTTTT
many,TRBV18,NA,TRBJ1-1,CASSPGLNTEAFF,TGTGCCAGCTCACCGGGGTTGAACACTGAAGCTTTCTTT
many,TRBV28,NA,TRBJ2-7,CASSLLGVRAEEQYF,TGTGCCAGCAGTTTATTAGGGGTTCGAGCGGAAGAGCAGTACTTC
many,TRBV5-1,NA,TRBJ1-6,CASSLQGHNSPLHF,TGCGCCAGCAGCTTACAGGGTCATAATTCACCCCTCCACTTT
NA,TRBV3-1,NA,TRBJ1-5,CASSHSGGNQPQHF,TGTGCCAGCAGCCATTCCGGGGGGAATCAGCCCCAGCATTTT
few,TRBV28,NA,TRBJ2-7,CASSPTDRRSYEQYF,TGTGCCAGCAGTCCAACAGACAGGAGATCCTACGAGCAGTACTTC
NA,TRBV29-1,NA,TRBJ2-3,CSVDLTTDTQYF,TGCAGCGTCGACCTTACCACAGATACGCAGTATTTT
NA,TRBV3-1,TRBD2,TRBJ2-1,CASSQAGGDEQFF,TGTGCCAGCAGCCAAGCGGGGGGGGATGAGCAGTTCTTC
few,TRBV29-1,NA,TRBJ2-2,CSVDGYTGELFF,TGCAGCGTAGACGGATACACCGGGGAGCTGTTTTTT
NA,TRBV28,TRBD2,TRBJ2-3,CASSVEGGPDTQYF,TGTGCCAGCAGTGTTGAGGGAGGGCCCGATACGCAGTATTTT
many,TRBV20-1,TRBD2,TRBJ2-1,CSARERLAGGLNEQFF,TGCAGTGCTAGAGAACGCCTAGCGGGGGGGCTTAATGAGCAGTTCTTC
NA,TRBV7-8,NA,TRBJ1-1,CASSPSRIEAFF,TGTGCCAGCAGCCCCTCCCGGATTGAAGCTTTCTTT
many,TRBV9,TRBD2,TRBJ2-5,CASSALAGGPEQTQYF,TGTGCCAGCAGCGCCCTAGCGGGGGGGCCGGAACAGACCCAGTACTTC
NA,TRBV6-5,TRBD1,TRBJ1-1,CASRPRGLGTEAFF,TGTGCCAGCAGACCCAGGGGGCTCGGCACTGAAGCTTTCTTT
few,TRBV2,TRBD2,TRBJ2-1,CASSRDYYNEQFF,TGTGCCAGCAGTAGGGACTATTACAATGAGCAGTTCTTC
few,TRBV20-1,NA,TRBJ2-7,CSASWDTPYEQYF,TGCAGTGCTAGCTGGGATACCCCCTACGAGCAGTACTTC
NA,TRBV29-1,NA,TRBJ1-2,CSLRRATNGYTF,TGCAGCCTGCGGAGGGCAACGAATGGCTACACCTTC
few,TRBV30,NA,TRBJ2-3,CAWSVGSVKADTQYF,TGTGCCTGGAGTGTAGGGTCAGTTAAGGCAGATACGCAGTATTTT
few,TRBV19,NA,TRBJ1-2,CASSILSGNYGYTF,TGTGCCAGTAGTATTCTGTCCGGCAACTATGGCTACACCTTC
many,TRBV2,NA,TRBJ2-2,CASKSPPTHTGELFF,TGTGCCAGCAAATCCCCACCTACCCACACCGGGGAGCTGTTTTTT